A selection of T cell receptor beta chains follows, all from one sample in a study of blood T cell repertoires in COVID-19. Assay: immunoSEQ multiplex PCR; the TCRdb copy retains only in-frame clones and omits some. There are about 140,000 clones in the sample; about 90% occur only once, and more than 1.5% lies in the top ten. The sample was peripheral blood. These receptor sequences come from a woman aged 60-75 years with acute or convalescent COVID-19. Each CDR3 is given without its conserved first and last residue.

j_gene: TRBJ2-5; v_gene: TRBV28; CDR3aa: ASSLPASGGAELETQY
j_gene: TRBJ2-7; v_gene: TRBV27; CDR3aa: ASRPTGTDPYEQY
j_gene: TRBJ1-1; v_gene: TRBV29-1; CDR3aa: SVESVRDWNTEAF
j_gene: TRBJ2-7; v_gene: TRBV5-6; CDR3aa: ASSYQQGYEQY
j_gene: TRBJ1-2; v_gene: TRBV19; CDR3aa: ASSLQGRGYT
j_gene: TRBJ1-1; v_gene: TRBV7-3; CDR3aa: ASSLMGQVSTEAF
j_gene: TRBJ1-2; v_gene: TRBV5-1; CDR3aa: ASSTTYGYT
j_gene: TRBJ2-5; v_gene: TRBV2; CDR3aa: ASGGWETQY
j_gene: TRBJ2-5; v_gene: TRBV14; CDR3aa: ASSQSSGVETQY
j_gene: TRBJ1-1; v_gene: TRBV10-3; CDR3aa: AISDVRGDVAF
j_gene: TRBJ2-5; v_gene: TRBV10-3; CDR3aa: AISESRSSDQY
j_gene: TRBJ2-7; v_gene: TRBV7-2; CDR3aa: ASSLSGFGEQY
j_gene: TRBJ2-7; v_gene: TRBV6-5; CDR3aa: ASSRDSYYEQY
j_gene: TRBJ2-7; v_gene: TRBV5-5; CDR3aa: ASSRTGIGSYEQY
j_gene: TRBJ1-2; v_gene: TRBV3-1/TRBV3-2; CDR3aa: ASSQESGYT
j_gene: TRBJ2-1; v_gene: TRBV19; CDR3aa: ASSPRGSGGNEQF
j_gene: TRBJ1-6; v_gene: TRBV28; CDR3aa: ASTSGQDNSPLH
j_gene: TRBJ2-2; v_gene: TRBV7-2; CDR3aa: ASSQQGVNTGELF
j_gene: TRBJ1-1; v_gene: TRBV19; CDR3aa: ASSMWAEGDTEAF
j_gene: TRBJ2-5; v_gene: TRBV28; CDR3aa: ASIVGGRVGEFH
j_gene: TRBJ2-3; v_gene: TRBV19; CDR3aa: ASSIGSGIDTQY
j_gene: TRBJ2-1; v_gene: TRBV4-2; CDR3aa: ASSPGGPLEQF
j_gene: TRBJ1-1; v_gene: TRBV30; CDR3aa: AWSKLRSTEAF
j_gene: TRBJ1-1; v_gene: TRBV7-2; CDR3aa: ASSLAGAGTEAF
j_gene: TRBJ2-5; v_gene: TRBV5-6; CDR3aa: ASSFPGDSLQETQY
j_gene: TRBJ1-3; v_gene: TRBV7-2; CDR3aa: ASSFGGGVLGNTIY
j_gene: TRBJ1-2; v_gene: TRBV19; CDR3aa: ASSVQGLYYGYT
j_gene: TRBJ1-2; v_gene: TRBV19; CDR3aa: ASSVALGYT
j_gene: TRBJ1-4; v_gene: TRBV25-1; CDR3aa: ASSEYSGTGDEKLF
j_gene: TRBJ1-3; v_gene: TRBV28; CDR3aa: ASSLQGFNSGNTIY
j_gene: TRBJ2-1; v_gene: TRBV18; CDR3aa: ASSPGTGTYNEQF
j_gene: TRBJ1-1; v_gene: TRBV12-3/TRBV12-4; CDR3aa: ASSLLEGSEAF
j_gene: TRBJ1-5; v_gene: TRBV19; CDR3aa: ASLGQESNQPQH
j_gene: TRBJ2-7; v_gene: TRBV25-1; CDR3aa: ASSERQGPHEQY
j_gene: TRBJ1-4; v_gene: TRBV12-3/TRBV12-4; CDR3aa: ASSGQDNEKLF
j_gene: TRBJ2-3; v_gene: TRBV6-2/TRBV6-3; CDR3aa: ASSQRTSKRVDTQY
j_gene: TRBJ1-3; v_gene: TRBV6-1; CDR3aa: ASSERGGSSGNTIY
j_gene: TRBJ1-2; v_gene: TRBV19; CDR3aa: ASSIPGRGRGGYT
j_gene: TRBJ2-1; v_gene: TRBV9; CDR3aa: ASSVGTSGGARYGEQF
j_gene: TRBJ1-1; v_gene: TRBV2; CDR3aa: GDQGGPLNTEAF
j_gene: TRBJ1-6; v_gene: TRBV9; CDR3aa: ASNPGLNSPLH
j_gene: TRBJ1-2; v_gene: TRBV11-2; CDR3aa: ASSLNPTPGQGYT
j_gene: TRBJ2-7; v_gene: TRBV20-1; CDR3aa: SASSGTGDYEQY
j_gene: TRBJ2-7; v_gene: TRBV5-8; CDR3aa: ASSMGQGPYEQY
j_gene: TRBJ2-2; v_gene: TRBV5-1; CDR3aa: ASSLQTGELF
j_gene: TRBJ1-1; v_gene: TRBV28; CDR3aa: ASSSGTPGRAF
j_gene: TRBJ1-3; v_gene: TRBV7-2; CDR3aa: ASSLARPGGSGNTIY
j_gene: TRBJ1-6; v_gene: TRBV19; CDR3aa: ASSIGPPGQSHSPLH
j_gene: TRBJ2-4; v_gene: TRBV4-1; CDR3aa: ASSQIRAAGNNIQY
j_gene: TRBJ1-1; v_gene: TRBV19; CDR3aa: ASSIDMQGAEAF
j_gene: TRBJ1-5; v_gene: TRBV10-3; CDR3aa: AISSGLSNQPQH
j_gene: TRBJ2-7; v_gene: TRBV27; CDR3aa: ASSTGAGGEQY
j_gene: TRBJ1-3; v_gene: TRBV7-9; CDR3aa: ASRSLRDRAGNTIY
j_gene: TRBJ2-7; v_gene: TRBV28; CDR3aa: ASGDRSSYEQY
j_gene: TRBJ2-7; v_gene: TRBV28; CDR3aa: ASSLVGRGYHEQY
j_gene: TRBJ1-2; v_gene: TRBV28; CDR3aa: ASSLWGGAPSYGYT
j_gene: TRBJ2-7; v_gene: TRBV14; CDR3aa: ASSQDWTQGEQY